This T cell receptor (beta chain) was sequenced during a study of cytomegalovirus exposure and HLA in healthy donors. This clone was detected only once. Its specificity is unknown. Overall study findings and caveats: Across donors, sequencing depth was assumed by presence/absence analyses to be roughly uniform. Per published reports, the classifier diagnosed cytomegalovirus status with high specificity and sensitivity. Rates of TCR association differed by HLA locus in a later analysis, with DRB1 highest and HLA-C lowest.

V was cut by 0 bases and J by 5 bases, with 13 bases left in between. CDR3 length: 15 amino acids. CDR1 and CDR2 (germline): MNHEY, SVGAGI. The PCR contained 60 Vbeta and 13 Jbeta primers. As handled by the study authors: Unique TCR beta chains totaled some 78 million in a later count, with around 11 million of them shared. The data were produced by immunoSEQ multiplex PCR, yet TCRdb's version contains in-frame clones alone and is incomplete. V, J and clone size were drawn from that table, and D and trimming were deduced from the DNA. The data contain some 70,000 clones, more than 75% of them singletons.

This chain uses TRBV6-5 with TRBJ1-1; maybe TRBD1 (6 bases). This receptor was taken from a man between 18 and 35 years old in good health and CMV-seropositive. Sequenced input: PBMCs. The CDR3 spells CASSYSKGVGTEAFF. The CDR3 nucleotides are TGTGCCAGCAGTTACTCGAAGGGGGTAGGAACTGAAGCTTTCTTT.